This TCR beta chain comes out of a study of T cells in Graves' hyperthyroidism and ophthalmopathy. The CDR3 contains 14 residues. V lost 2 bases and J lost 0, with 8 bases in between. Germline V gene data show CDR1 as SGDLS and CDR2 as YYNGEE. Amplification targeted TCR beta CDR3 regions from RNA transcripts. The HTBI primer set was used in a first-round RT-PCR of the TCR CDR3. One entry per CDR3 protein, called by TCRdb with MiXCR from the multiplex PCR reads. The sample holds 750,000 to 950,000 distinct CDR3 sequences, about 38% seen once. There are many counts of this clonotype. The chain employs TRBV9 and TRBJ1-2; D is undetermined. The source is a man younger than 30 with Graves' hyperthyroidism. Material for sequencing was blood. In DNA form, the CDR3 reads TGTGCCAGCAGCGTCCAGGCCTCTAACTATGGCTACACCTTC. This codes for CASSVQASNYGYTF.